This TCR beta chain was captured by sequencing in a study of blood T cell repertoires in COVID-19. The length of the CDR3 is 16 residues. Germline V CDR1 and CDR2: SGDLS, YYNGEE. The V and J ends lost 0 bases and 2 bases, in that order; junction bases with no gene match: 5. This clone occurred once. The data were produced by immunoSEQ multiplex PCR, yet TCRdb's version contains in-frame clones alone and is incomplete. This sample has hundreds of thousands of clones, with 75% to 90% found just once. This chain links TRBV9 with TRBJ2-1; 7 bases are a match to TRBD2. The sequence came from a man aged 18-30 years with COVID-19, enrolled during active disease. The specimen sequenced was peripheral blood. The CDR3 sequence is CASSVVGRGTYNEQFF. The CDR3 DNA follows: TGTGCCAGCAGCGTAGTTGGGCGGGGGACCTACAATGAGCAGTTCTTC. Complete variable domain (other parts from reference TRBV9 and TRBJ2-1): DSGVTQTPKHLITATGQRVTLRCSPRSGDLSVYWYQQSLDQGLQFLIQYYNGEERAKGNILERFSAQQFPDLHSELNLSSLELGDSALYFCASSVVGRGTYNEQFFGPGTRLTVL.